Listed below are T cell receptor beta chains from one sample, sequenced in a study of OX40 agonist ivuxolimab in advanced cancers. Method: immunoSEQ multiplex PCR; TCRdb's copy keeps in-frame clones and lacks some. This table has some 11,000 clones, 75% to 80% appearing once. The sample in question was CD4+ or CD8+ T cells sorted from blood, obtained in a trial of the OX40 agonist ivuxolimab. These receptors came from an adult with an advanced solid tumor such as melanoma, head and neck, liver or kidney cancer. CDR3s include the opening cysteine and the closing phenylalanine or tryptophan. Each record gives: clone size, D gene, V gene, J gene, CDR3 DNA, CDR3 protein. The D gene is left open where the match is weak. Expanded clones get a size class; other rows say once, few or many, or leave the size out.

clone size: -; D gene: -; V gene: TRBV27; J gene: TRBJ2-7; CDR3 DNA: TGTGCCAGCAGTTTAAATCCAGGAGTCTACGAGCAGTACTTC; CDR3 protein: CASSLNPGVYEQYF
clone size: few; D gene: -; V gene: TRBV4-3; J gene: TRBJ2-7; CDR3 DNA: TGCGCCAGCAGCCAAGATAAGCAGGGCTACGAGCAGTACTTC; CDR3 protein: CASSQDKQGYEQYF
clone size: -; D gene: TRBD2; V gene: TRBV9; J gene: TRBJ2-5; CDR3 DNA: TGTGCCAGCAGTACCGGGACTAGCGGGATCTTTGAGACCCAGTACTTC; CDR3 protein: CASSTGTSGIFETQYF
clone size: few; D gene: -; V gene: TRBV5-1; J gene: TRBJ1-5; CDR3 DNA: TGCGCCAGCAGCTTGGGGGACCTAGTCAATCAGCCCCAGCATTTT; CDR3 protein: CASSLGDLVNQPQHF
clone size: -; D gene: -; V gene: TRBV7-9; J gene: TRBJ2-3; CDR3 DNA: TGTGCCAGCAGCTTACCCCCACCAGAAAGCACAGATACGCAGTATTTT; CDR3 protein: CASSLPPPESTDTQYF
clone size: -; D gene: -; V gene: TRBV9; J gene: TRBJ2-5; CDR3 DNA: TGTGCCAGCAGCGTAGAGGGACTCCCCGCGGAGACCCAGTACTTC; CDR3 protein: CASSVEGLPAETQYF
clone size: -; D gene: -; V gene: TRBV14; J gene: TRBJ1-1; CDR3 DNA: TGTGCCAGCAGCCAACAGGGGTTCACTGAAGCTTTCTTT; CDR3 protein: CASSQQGFTEAFF
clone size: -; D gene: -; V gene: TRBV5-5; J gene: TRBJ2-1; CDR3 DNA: TGTGCCAGCAGCTTGTTTTTTGGGCTAGATACCTACAATGAGCAGTTCTTC; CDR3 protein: CASSLFFGLDTYNEQFF
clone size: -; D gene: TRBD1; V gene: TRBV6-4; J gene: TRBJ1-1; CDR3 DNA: TGTGCCAGCAAGGCGGCAGGGGGAATGAACACTGAAGCTTTCTTT; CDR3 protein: CASKAAGGMNTEAFF
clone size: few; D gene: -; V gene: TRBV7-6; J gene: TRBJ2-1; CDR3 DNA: TGTGCCAGCAGCTTAGCGGGAGGAGCCCTGAAGGATGAGCAGTTCTTC; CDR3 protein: CASSLAGGALKDEQFF
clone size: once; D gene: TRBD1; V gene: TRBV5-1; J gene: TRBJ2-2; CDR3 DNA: TGCGCCAGCAGCTCCGGGACAGGGGGCGCAACCGGGGAGCTGTTTTTT; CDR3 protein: CASSSGTGGATGELFF
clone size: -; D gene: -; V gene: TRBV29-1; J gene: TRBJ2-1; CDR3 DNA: TGCAGCGTTGAGGGGACCCCCGCCTACAATGAGCAGTTCTTC; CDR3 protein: CSVEGTPAYNEQFF
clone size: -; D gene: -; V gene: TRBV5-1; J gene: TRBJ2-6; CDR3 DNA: TGCGCCAGCAGCGACGGACGGACTCATAGCTCTGGGGCCAACGTCCTGACTTTC; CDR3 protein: CASSDGRTHSSGANVLTF
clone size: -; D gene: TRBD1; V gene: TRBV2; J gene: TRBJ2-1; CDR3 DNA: TGTGCCAGCGGGACGGGACAGGCCCTACGCGAGCAGTTCTTC; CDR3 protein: CASGTGQALREQFF
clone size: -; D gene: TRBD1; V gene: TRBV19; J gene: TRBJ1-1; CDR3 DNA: TGTGCCAGTAGTACGACAACAGGGGGGAGGAACACTGAAGCTTTCTTT; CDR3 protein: CASSTTTGGRNTEAFF
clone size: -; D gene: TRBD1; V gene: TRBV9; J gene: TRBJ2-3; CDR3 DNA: TGTGCCAGCAGCGCCGGGACAGTCCTCAGCACAGATACGCAGTATTTT; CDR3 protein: CASSAGTVLSTDTQYF
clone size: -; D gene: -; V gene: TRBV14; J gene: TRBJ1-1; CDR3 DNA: TGTGCCAGCAGCCAGGGGGGAATCACTGAAGCTTTCTTT; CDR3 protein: CASSQGGITEAFF
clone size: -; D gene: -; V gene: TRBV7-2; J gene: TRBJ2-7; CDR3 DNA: TGTGCCAGCAGCCCTGACCTCTACGAGCAGTACTTC; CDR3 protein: CASSPDLYEQYF
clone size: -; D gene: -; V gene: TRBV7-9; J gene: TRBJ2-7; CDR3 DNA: TGTGCCAGCAGCCCTGCGGGTTCCTACGAGCAGTACTTC; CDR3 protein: CASSPAGSYEQYF
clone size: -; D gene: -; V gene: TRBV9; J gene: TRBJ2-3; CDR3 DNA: TGTGCCAGCAGCGTAGGTGAGGGAGCGGCAGATACGCAGTATTTT; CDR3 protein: CASSVGEGAADTQYF
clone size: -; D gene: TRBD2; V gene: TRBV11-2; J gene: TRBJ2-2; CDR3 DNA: TGTGCCAGCAGCTTAGCTGGTCTAGCGGGCACCGGGGAGCTGTTTTTT; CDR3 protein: CASSLAGLAGTGELFF